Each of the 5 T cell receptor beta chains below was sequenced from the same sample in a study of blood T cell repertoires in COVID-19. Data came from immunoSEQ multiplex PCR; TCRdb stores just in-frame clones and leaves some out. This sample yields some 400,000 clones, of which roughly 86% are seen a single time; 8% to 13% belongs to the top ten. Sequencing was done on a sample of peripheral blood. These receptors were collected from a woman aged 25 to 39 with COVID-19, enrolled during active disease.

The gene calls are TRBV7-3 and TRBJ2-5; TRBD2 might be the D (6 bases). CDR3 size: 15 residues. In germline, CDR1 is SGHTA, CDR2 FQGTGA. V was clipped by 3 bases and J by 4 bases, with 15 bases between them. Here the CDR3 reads CASSLDGSTGETQYF. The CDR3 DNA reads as TGTGCCAGCAGCTTGGACGGGAGCACGGGAGAGACCCAGTACTTC.

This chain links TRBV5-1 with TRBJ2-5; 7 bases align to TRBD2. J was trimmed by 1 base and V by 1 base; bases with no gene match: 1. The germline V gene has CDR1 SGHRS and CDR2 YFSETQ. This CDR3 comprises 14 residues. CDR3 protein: CASSLWGGQETQYF. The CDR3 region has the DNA TGCGCCAGCAGCTTGTGGGGGGGCCAAGAGACCCAGTACTTC. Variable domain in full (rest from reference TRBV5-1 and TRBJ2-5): KAGVTQTPRYLIKTRGQQVTLSCSPISGHRSVSWYQQTPGQGLQFLFEYFSETQRNKGNFPGRFSGRQFSNSRSEMNVSTLELGDSALYLCASSLWGGQETQYFGPGTRLLVL.

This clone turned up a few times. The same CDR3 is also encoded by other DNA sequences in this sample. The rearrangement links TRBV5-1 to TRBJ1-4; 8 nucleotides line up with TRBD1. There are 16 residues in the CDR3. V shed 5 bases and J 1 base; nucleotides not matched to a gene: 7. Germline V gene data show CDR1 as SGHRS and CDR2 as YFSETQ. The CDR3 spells CASSSGQGGTNEKLFF. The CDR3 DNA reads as TGCGCCAGCAGTTCCGGACAGGGAGGAACTAATGAAAAACTGTTTTTT.

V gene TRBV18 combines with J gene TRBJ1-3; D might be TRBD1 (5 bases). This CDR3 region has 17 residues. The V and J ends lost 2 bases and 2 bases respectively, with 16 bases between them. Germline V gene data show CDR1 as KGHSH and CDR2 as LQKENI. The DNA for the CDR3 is TGTGCCAGCTCACCAACGGGGGGTAGTAGCGCTGGAAACACCATATATTTT. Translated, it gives CASSPTGGSSAGNTIYF.

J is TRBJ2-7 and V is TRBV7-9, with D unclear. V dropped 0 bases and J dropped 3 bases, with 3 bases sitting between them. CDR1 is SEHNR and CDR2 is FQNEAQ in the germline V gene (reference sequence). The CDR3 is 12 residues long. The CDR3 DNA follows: TGTGCCAGCAGCTTAGCTAACTACGAGCAGTACTTC. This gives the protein CASSLANYEQYF.